This is a list of T cell receptor beta chains from one sample in a study of graft-versus-host responses after intestinal transplantation. The repertoire was sequenced with immunoSEQ multiplex PCR; TCRdb's copy has only in-frame clones and lacks some. The sample records about 70,000 clones, around 90% being singletons. For these TCRs, the target antigens are not known. The sample here was unstimulated CD8+ T cells sorted from spleen or lymph node cells, taken before transplant. Receptors originate from a human donor who was the organ donor for an intestinal transplant. Both conserved end residues are part of each CDR3. Each record gives: D gene, J gene, V gene, CDR3 length, clone size, CDR3 protein, CDR3 DNA. A D gene is named only where the DNA matches it firmly. The size entry is marked missing in some rows and otherwise reads once, few, many or a size class.

D gene: -
J gene: TRBJ1-1
V gene: TRBV5-1
CDR3 length: 12
clone size: -
CDR3 protein: CASRQMNTEAFF
CDR3 DNA: TGCGCCAGCAGACAGATGAACACTGAAGCTTTCTTT

D gene: -
J gene: TRBJ2-5
V gene: TRBV19
CDR3 length: 14
clone size: -
CDR3 protein: CASSISPGQETQYF
CDR3 DNA: TGTGCCAGTAGTATCTCTCCGGGCCAAGAGACCCAGTACTTC

D gene: TRBD1
J gene: TRBJ2-1
V gene: TRBV7-6
CDR3 length: 15
clone size: -
CDR3 protein: CASSSHRGRGNEQFF
CDR3 DNA: TGTGCCAGCAGCTCCCACAGGGGGCGCGGAAATGAGCAGTTCTTC

D gene: -
J gene: TRBJ1-2
V gene: TRBV6-5
CDR3 length: 15
clone size: -
CDR3 protein: CASSRPGQPWYGYTF
CDR3 DNA: TGTGCCAGCAGCCGCCCCGGACAGCCCTGGTATGGCTACACCTTC

D gene: -
J gene: TRBJ2-1
V gene: TRBV9
CDR3 length: 17
clone size: once
CDR3 protein: CASSAPIAVVDVDEQFF
CDR3 DNA: TGTGCCAGCAGTGCCCCCATAGCGGTGGTCGACGTGGATGAGCAGTTCTTC

D gene: TRBD1
J gene: TRBJ1-5
V gene: TRBV30
CDR3 length: 14
clone size: -
CDR3 protein: CAWSVGAGGQPQHF
CDR3 DNA: TGTGCCTGGAGTGTTGGGGCAGGGGGTCAGCCCCAGCATTTT

D gene: -
J gene: TRBJ1-2
V gene: TRBV6-5
CDR3 length: 13
clone size: -
CDR3 protein: CASSYAQGSGYTF
CDR3 DNA: TGTGCCAGCAGTTACGCGCAGGGCTCTGGCTACACCTTC

D gene: -
J gene: TRBJ2-3
V gene: TRBV19
CDR3 length: 14
clone size: -
CDR3 protein: CASSIDLEGNTQYF
CDR3 DNA: TGTGCCAGTAGTATAGATCTGGAGGGCAATACGCAGTATTTT

D gene: TRBD2
J gene: TRBJ2-3
V gene: TRBV6-4
CDR3 length: 15
clone size: few
CDR3 protein: CASSDSLAGGQTQYF
CDR3 DNA: TGTGCCAGCAGTGACTCACTAGCGGGGGGGCAAACGCAGTATTTT

D gene: -
J gene: TRBJ1-1
V gene: TRBV4-2
CDR3 length: 15
clone size: once
CDR3 protein: CASSQKSTGNTEAFF
CDR3 DNA: TGTGCCAGCAGCCAAAAATCTACGGGGAACACTGAAGCTTTCTTT

D gene: TRBD1
J gene: TRBJ2-1
V gene: TRBV14
CDR3 length: 16
clone size: -
CDR3 protein: CASSQGHRGSYNEQFF
CDR3 DNA: TGTGCCAGCAGCCAAGGTCACAGGGGCTCCTACAATGAGCAGTTCTTC

D gene: -
J gene: TRBJ1-1
V gene: TRBV15
CDR3 length: 13
clone size: -
CDR3 protein: CATLDSMNTEAFF
CDR3 DNA: TGTGCCACCCTGGACAGCATGAACACTGAAGCTTTCTTT

D gene: -
J gene: TRBJ1-2
V gene: TRBV19
CDR3 length: 13
clone size: once
CDR3 protein: CASIGGPHYGYTF
CDR3 DNA: TGTGCCAGTATCGGGGGGCCTCACTATGGCTACACCTTC

D gene: TRBD2
J gene: TRBJ2-3
V gene: TRBV27
CDR3 length: 16
clone size: -
CDR3 protein: CASRQLAGGPGDTQYF
CDR3 DNA: TGTGCCAGCAGGCAACTAGCGGGGGGGCCAGGGGATACGCAGTATTTT

D gene: -
J gene: TRBJ1-6
V gene: TRBV21-1
CDR3 length: 16
clone size: once
CDR3 protein: CASSSPLAAVNSPLHF
CDR3 DNA: TGTGCCAGCAGCTCCCCCCTGGCGGCTGTGAATTCACCCCTCCACTTT

D gene: -
J gene: TRBJ1-2
V gene: TRBV4-2
CDR3 length: 13
clone size: -
CDR3 protein: CASSPRGGEGYTF
CDR3 DNA: TGTGCCAGCAGCCCACGGGGGGGTGAAGGCTACACCTTC